Below are 22 T cell receptor beta chains sequenced from a single sample in a study of regulatory T cells in long-lasting Graves disease. Time point here: persistent/refractory GD, antithyroid drugs over 5 years with positive TRAb. RNA extracted from PBMCs served as the sequencing template. Investigators prepared the TCR beta libraries by applying iRepertoire HTBI primers and Arm-PCR of CDR3 regions. TCRdb analysed the multiplex PCR reads with MiXCR anew, one entry per CDR3 protein. The data contain a few hundred thousand distinct CDR3 sequences, about 25% of them singletons. The sequenced sample was peripheral blood mononuclear cells (PBMCs), obtained when the disease was refractory, from a patient treated with antithyroid drugs. The receptors come from a female donor with Graves disease.

The J gene is TRBJ1-5, the V gene TRBV28; weak D call: TRBD1 (6 bases). Germline loops: CDR1 MDHEN, CDR2 SYDVKM. This CDR3 region has 16 residues. Trimming took 7 bases from V and 3 from J, leaving 19 bases between them. DNA for the CDR3: TGTGCCAGCATCTCGAGCGGGGGGCGAATCAATCAGCCCCAGCATTTT. Its translation is CASISSGGRINQPQHF.

Only a few counts were recorded for this clonotype. J is TRBJ2-1 and V is TRBV2; TRBD2 matches 14 bases. The CDR3 runs to 13 residues. Germline V CDR1 and CDR2: SNHLY, FYNNEI. With 9 bases clipped from V and 10 bases from J, the junction kept 5 bases outside the gene matches. The DNA of the CDR3 is TGTGCCAGAGGGACTAGCGGGAGTGTCGAGCAGTTCTTC. This encodes CARGTSGSVEQFF.

The V call is TRBV7-2, the J call TRBJ1-5; TRBD1 matches 9 bases. The CDR3 is made up of 16 amino acids. Germline V CDR1 and CDR2: SGHTA, FQGNSA. With V trimmed by 5 bases and J by 2 bases, 7 bases remained unmatched. In nucleotides, the CDR3 is TGTGCCAGCAGCCGCACAGGGGGCCGGGGCAATCAGCCCCAGCATTTT. It codes for CASSRTGGRGNQPQHF.

This rearrangement joins TRBV18 to TRBJ2-7, with D possibly TRBD1 on 6 matching bases. The germline V and J ends were trimmed by 0 bases and 4 bases, with 16 bases remaining between them. CDR1 and CDR2 from the germline V gene are KGHSH and LQKENI. The CDR3 has 16 amino acids. The CDR3 loop is CASSPPTGSLGYEQYF. CDR3 nucleotides: TGTGCCAGCTCACCACCAACAGGGTCGCTGGGGTACGAGCAGTACTTC.

This clonotype has a handful of counts. The rearrangement uses TRBV28 and TRBJ2-1, with 8 bases identical to TRBD2. The CDR3 length is 15 residues. Germline-derived CDR1 and CDR2 are MDHEN and SYDVKM. With 5 bases clipped from V and 7 bases from J, the junction kept 10 bases outside the gene matches. The CDR3 protein is CASSPTRTSQNEQFF. DNA of the CDR3: TGTGCCAGCAGTCCGACTCGGACTAGCCAAAATGAGCAGTTCTTC.

V is TRBV7-9 and J is TRBJ2-7; perhaps TRBD2 as D (6 bases). The V gene lost 7 bases and the J gene lost 4 bases, with 17 bases spanning the gap. This CDR3 has 14 residues. Germline V gene lookup returns CDR1 SEHNR and CDR2 FQNEAQ (reference sequence). The CDR3 is CASTNQGAGYEQYF. CDR3 in DNA: TGTGCCAGCACGAACCAGGGAGCGGGTTACGAGCAGTACTTC.

J is TRBJ1-3 and V is TRBV7-2; tentative D call: TRBD1 (5 bases). In germline, CDR1 is SGHTA, CDR2 FQGNSA. The CDR3 has 14 amino acids. The germline V and J ends were trimmed by 4 bases and 1 base, with 8 bases remaining between them. CDR3 nucleotides: TGTGCCAGCAGCTACAGGACATCTGGAAACACCATATATTTT. It encodes CASSYRTSGNTIYF.

This chain joins TRBV9 and TRBJ2-7; 9 nucleotides match TRBD2. The V gene's germline CDR1 is SGDLS and CDR2 YYNGEE. The CDR3 totals 15 residues. Trimming took 3 bases from V and 2 from J; bases not matched to a gene: 6. The CDR3 sequence is CASSGPSGVTYEQYF. The CDR3 coding sequence is TGTGCCAGCAGCGGACCTAGCGGGGTAACCTACGAGCAGTACTTC.

To note about this clonotype: A much larger clone differs from this one at a single base, so this may be a read error. No conserved phenylalanine or tryptophan ends this CDR3, so it is likely a read error. This rearrangement joins TRBV30 to TRBJ1-1, with a weak D call TRBD1 (6 bases). Germline-derived CDR1 and CDR2 are GTSNPN and SVGIG (reference sequence). The CDR3 has 15 residues. The V end lost 4 bases, the J end lost 0 bases, and 15 bases lay between the germline ends. The CDR3 bases are TGTGCCTGGACCACAGGGTCCCGACTGAACACTGAAGCTTTCTCT. This encodes CAWTTGSRLNTEAFS.

V gene TRBV7-9 combines with J gene TRBJ2-5; the D call may be TRBD1 or TRBD2 (5 bases each). Germline V gives CDR1 SEHNR, CDR2 FQNEAQ (reference sequence). V was trimmed by 5 bases and J by 4 bases, leaving 14 bases between them. The CDR3 is made up of 14 amino acids. CDR3 sequence reads: CASSILGGRETQYF. The CDR3 DNA sequence: TGTGCCAGCAGCATCCTTGGGGGAAGAGAGACCCAGTACTTC. Based on the CDR3 plus reference TRBV7-9 and TRBJ2-5, the full variable domain is DTGVSQNPRHKITKRGQNVTFRCDPISEHNRLYWYRQTLGQGPEFLTYFQNEAQLEKSRLLSDRFSAERPKGSFSTLEIQRTEQGDSAMYLCASSILGGRETQYFGPGTRLLVL.

A remark on this clonotype: At one end the junction does not follow the germline gene, possibly because of a read error. The V and J genes are TRBV29-1 and TRBJ1-1; D perhaps matches TRBD1 (5 bases). CDR3 length: 13 residues. Per the germline V gene, CDR1 is SQVTM and CDR2 is ANQGSEA. CDR3 in amino acids: CSVGVQENTEAFF. CDR3 DNA: TGCAGCGTTGGGGTACAGGAGAACACTGAGGCTTTCTTT.

The chain is built from TRBV11-2 and TRBJ2-2; D uncertain. CDR3 size: 12 residues. CDR1 and CDR2 (germline): SGHAT, FQNNGV. V gave up 2 bases and J gave up 9 bases, with 7 bases separating them. For the CDR3, the DNA is TGTGCCAGCAGCTTACACCCCTGGGAGCTGTTTTTT. Its translation: CASSLHPWELFF. The full variable domain, in which reference TRBV11-2 and TRBJ2-2 provide the parts outside the CDR3, is EAGVAQSPRYKIIEKRQSVAFWCNPISGHATLYWYQQILGQGPKLLIQFQNNGVVDDSQLPKDRFSAERLKGVDSTLKIQPAKLEDSAVYLCASSLHPWELFFGEGSRLTVL.

This clonotype has at least ten counts. The chain has TRBV28 and TRBJ1-4; D not certain. Trimming cost V 5 bases and J 3 bases, with 13 bases left between them. This CDR3 region has 15 residues. The germline gives CDR1 MDHEN, CDR2 SYDVKM. Here the CDR3 DNA reads TGTGCCAGCAGTACGCTCCGGGCGGCTAATGAAAAACTGTTTTTT. This codes for CASSTLRAANEKLFF.

The V call is TRBV9, the J call TRBJ1-5; D perhaps matches TRBD1 (5 bases). The CDR3 is 15 amino acids. Germline lookup yields CDR1 SGDLS and CDR2 YYNGEE. The ends were cut back, 0 bases at V and 0 bases at J, with 7 bases in the middle. CDR3 residues: CASSVGGDSNQPQHF. CDR3 nucleotides: TGTGCCAGCAGCGTAGGAGGGGATAGCAATCAGCCCCAGCATTTT.

This clonotype was found a few times. The genes are TRBV19 and TRBJ1-2, with 9 positions matching TRBD1. J was trimmed by 8 bases and V by 5 bases; bases with no gene match: 9. The CDR3 spans 14 residues. The germline gives CDR1 LNHDA, CDR2 SQIVND (reference sequence). The CDR3 DNA reads as TGTGCCAGTAGTGGCCGGGACAGGGTTGCGGGCTACACCTTC. Translation gives CASSGRDRVAGYTF.

The chain has TRBV2 and TRBJ1-2; 7 bases are shared with TRBD1. V was clipped by 6 bases and J by 1 base; unmatched bases: 2. There are 13 residues in the CDR3. Per germline, CDR1 SNHLY and CDR2 FYNNEI. The CDR3 DNA sequence: TGTGCCAGCAGCGACAGGGATAACTATGGCTACACCTTC. Protein sequence: CASSDRDNYGYTF.

The chain carries TRBV20-1 and TRBJ1-4; 7 nucleotides line up with TRBD1. This CDR3 has 17 amino acids. Trimming at V came to 0 bases and at J to 0 bases, leaving 7 bases not matched to a gene. Germline V CDR1 and CDR2: DFQATT, SNEGSKA (reference sequence). The chain's CDR3 is CSARERYRGSTNEKLFF. The CDR3 nucleotides are TGCAGTGCTAGAGAGAGGTACAGGGGCTCAACTAATGAAAAACTGTTTTTT.

The chain couples TRBV20-1 to TRBJ2-2, with 8 bases that match TRBD1. The J segment lost 2 bases and the V segment lost 3 bases, leaving 5 bases of the junction unmatched. The germline V gene has CDR1 DFQATT and CDR2 SNEGSKA (reference sequence). The CDR3 is 15 residues long. The CDR3 nucleotides are TGCAGTGCTAGGCCCGCAGGGGGCAACACCGGGGAGCTGTTTTTT. As protein: CSARPAGGNTGELFF.

This clonotype was observed many times. The CDR3 sequence is CASSLLGVTGQETQYF. The CDR3 bases are TGTGCCAGCAGCTTACTCGGGGTGACAGGACAAGAGACCCAGTACTTC. The chain recombines TRBV7-2 with TRBJ2-5, with TRBD1 as a possible D gene (6 bases). V was trimmed by 2 bases and J by 2 bases, leaving 15 bases between them. The CDR3 has 16 residues. Per the germline V gene, CDR1 is SGHTA and CDR2 is FQGNSA.

This clonotype came up once. A junction boundary mismatches the germline segment, possibly from a read error. This chain connects TRBV5-1 to TRBJ2-7; 10 bases align to TRBD2. This CDR3 has 14 amino acids. In germline, CDR1 is SGHRS, CDR2 YFSETQ. The CDR3 DNA follows: TGCGCCCGCAGCTCGATAGCGGGGGGATACGAGCAGTACTTC. It encodes CARSSIAGGYEQYF.

The rearrangement joins TRBV4-3 to TRBJ1-5; no clear D gene. Germline values: CDR1 LGHNA, CDR2 YSLEER. Between the trimmed V and J ends, which lost 3 bases and 5 bases, there was a span of 11 bases. The CDR3 loop spans 14 amino acids. CDR3 loop: CASSQELGDQPQHF. In DNA, the CDR3 is TGCGCCAGCAGCCAGGAACTCGGGGATCAGCCCCAGCATTTT.

The CDR3 DNA is TGTGCCAGCAGCCACCTGGAGCTAAGACAGACAACTAATGAAAAACTGTTTTTT. It yields the protein CASSHLELRQTTNEKLFF. The chain employs TRBV14 and TRBJ1-4; possibly TRBD1 for D (5 bases). The CDR3 has 18 amino acids. Germline V gene data show CDR1 as SGHDN and CDR2 as FVKESK. Trimming removed 3 bases at V and 0 bases at J, with 17 bases between.